This T cell receptor beta chain was sequenced for a study of shared clonotypes between healthy human individuals. Study-level information: Plates per donor: three CD4 naive, three CD4 memory, two CD8 naive, one CD8 memory.

Germline assignment: CDR1 SGHRS and CDR2 YFSETQ. The V end lost 6 bases, the J end lost 2 bases, and 15 bases lay between the germline ends. The length of the CDR3 is 14 residues. Source study methods: ImmunoSEQ gave junction-only sequences without quality scores, so filtering differed. Profiled with immunoSEQ multiplex PCR; TCRdb holds only in-frame clones, not every one. Clone size and V and J calls were adopted from that table, with D and trimming inferred from the DNA. The sample lists about 2,500,000 clones, more than 90% seen once, with 0.13% to 0.15% in the top ten. Adult Caucasians living in Nashville, Tennessee made up all of the donors.

This sequence originates from a man between 18 and 35 years old in good health. The material sequenced was naive CD4+ T cells sorted from blood. Subset described: CD45RA+ positively selected. The genes are TRBV5-1 and TRBJ2-7; D possibly corresponds to TRBD1 (6 bases). CDR3 bases: TGCGCCAGCAACAGGGAAGGGGGAACCTACGAGCAGTACTTC. It encodes CASNREGGTYEQYF.